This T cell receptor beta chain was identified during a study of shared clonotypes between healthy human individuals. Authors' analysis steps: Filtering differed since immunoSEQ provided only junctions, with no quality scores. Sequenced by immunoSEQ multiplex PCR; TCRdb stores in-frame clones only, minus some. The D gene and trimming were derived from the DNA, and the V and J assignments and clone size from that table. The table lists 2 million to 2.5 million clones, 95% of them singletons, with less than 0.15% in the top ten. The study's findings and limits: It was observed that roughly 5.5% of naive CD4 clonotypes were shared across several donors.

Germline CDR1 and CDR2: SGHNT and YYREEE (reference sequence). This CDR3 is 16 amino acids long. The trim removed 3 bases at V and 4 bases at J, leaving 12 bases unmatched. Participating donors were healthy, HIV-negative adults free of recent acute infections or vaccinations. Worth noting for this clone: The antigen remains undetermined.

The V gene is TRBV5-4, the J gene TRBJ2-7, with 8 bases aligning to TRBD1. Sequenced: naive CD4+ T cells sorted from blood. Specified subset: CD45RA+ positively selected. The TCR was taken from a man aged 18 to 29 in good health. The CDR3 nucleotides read TGTGCCAGCAGCTCTAAATCGGGACAGGAGATGTACGAGCAGTACTTC. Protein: CASSSKSGQEMYEQYF.